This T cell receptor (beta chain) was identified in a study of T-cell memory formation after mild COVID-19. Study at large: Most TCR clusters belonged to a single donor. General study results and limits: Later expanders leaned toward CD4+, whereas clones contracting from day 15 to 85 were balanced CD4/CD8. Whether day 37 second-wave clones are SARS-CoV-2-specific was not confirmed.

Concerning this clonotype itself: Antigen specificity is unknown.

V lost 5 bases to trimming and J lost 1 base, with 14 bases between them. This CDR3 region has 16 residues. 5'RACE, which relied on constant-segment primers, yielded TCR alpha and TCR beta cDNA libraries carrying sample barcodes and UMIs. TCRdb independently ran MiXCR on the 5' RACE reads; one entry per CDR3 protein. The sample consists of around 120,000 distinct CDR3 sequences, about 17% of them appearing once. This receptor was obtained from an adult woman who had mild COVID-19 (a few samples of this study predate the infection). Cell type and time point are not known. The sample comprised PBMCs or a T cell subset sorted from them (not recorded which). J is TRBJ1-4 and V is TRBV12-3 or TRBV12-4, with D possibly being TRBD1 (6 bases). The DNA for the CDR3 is TGTGCCAGCAGTCCCGGCAGGGGCCAAACTAATGAAAAACTGTTTTTT. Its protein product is CASSPGRGQTNEKLFF.